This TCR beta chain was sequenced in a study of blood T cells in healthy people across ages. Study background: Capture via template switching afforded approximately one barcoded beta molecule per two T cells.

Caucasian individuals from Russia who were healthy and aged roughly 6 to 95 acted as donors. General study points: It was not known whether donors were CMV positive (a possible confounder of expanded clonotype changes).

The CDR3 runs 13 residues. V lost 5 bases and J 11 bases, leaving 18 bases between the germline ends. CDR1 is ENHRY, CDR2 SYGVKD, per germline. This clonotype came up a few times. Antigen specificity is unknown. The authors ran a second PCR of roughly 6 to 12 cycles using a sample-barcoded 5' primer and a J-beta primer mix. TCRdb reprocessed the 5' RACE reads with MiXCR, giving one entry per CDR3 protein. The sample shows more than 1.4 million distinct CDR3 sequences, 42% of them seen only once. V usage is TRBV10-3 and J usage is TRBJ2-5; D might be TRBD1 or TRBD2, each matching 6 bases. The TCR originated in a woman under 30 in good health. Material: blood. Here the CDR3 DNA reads TGTGCCATCAGTCAAGGAGGGGACAATGAGCAGTACTTC. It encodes CAISQGGDNEQYF.